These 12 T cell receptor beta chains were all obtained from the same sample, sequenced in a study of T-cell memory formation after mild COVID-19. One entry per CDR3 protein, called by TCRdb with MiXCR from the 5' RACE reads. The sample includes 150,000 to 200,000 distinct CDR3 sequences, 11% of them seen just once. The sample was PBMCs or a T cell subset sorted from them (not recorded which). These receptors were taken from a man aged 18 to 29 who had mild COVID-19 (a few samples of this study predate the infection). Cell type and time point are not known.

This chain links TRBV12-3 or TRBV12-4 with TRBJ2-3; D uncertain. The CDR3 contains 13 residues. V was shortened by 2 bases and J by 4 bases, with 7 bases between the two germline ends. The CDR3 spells CASSLSGSDTQYF. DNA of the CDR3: TGTGCCAGCAGTTTATCCGGGTCAGATACGCAGTATTTT.

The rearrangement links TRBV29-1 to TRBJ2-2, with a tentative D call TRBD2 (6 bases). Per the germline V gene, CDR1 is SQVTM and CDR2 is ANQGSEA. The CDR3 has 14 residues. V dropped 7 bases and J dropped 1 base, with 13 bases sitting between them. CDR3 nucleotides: TGCAGCGCATTTAGCGGAGTGAACACCGGGGAGCTGTTTTTT. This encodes CSAFSGVNTGELFF.

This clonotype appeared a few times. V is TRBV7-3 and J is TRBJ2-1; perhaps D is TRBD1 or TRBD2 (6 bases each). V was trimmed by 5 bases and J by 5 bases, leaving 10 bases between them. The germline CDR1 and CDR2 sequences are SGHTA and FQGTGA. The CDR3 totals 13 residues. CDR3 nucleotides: TGTGCCAGCAGCCCGGGGGCAAACAATGAGCAGTTCTTC. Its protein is CASSPGANNEQFF. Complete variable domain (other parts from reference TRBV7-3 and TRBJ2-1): GAGVSQTPSNKVTEKGKYVELRCDPISGHTALYWYRQSLGQGPEFLIYFQGTGAADDSGLPNDRFFAVRPEGSVSTLKIQRTERGDSAVYLCASSPGANNEQFFGPGTRLTVL.

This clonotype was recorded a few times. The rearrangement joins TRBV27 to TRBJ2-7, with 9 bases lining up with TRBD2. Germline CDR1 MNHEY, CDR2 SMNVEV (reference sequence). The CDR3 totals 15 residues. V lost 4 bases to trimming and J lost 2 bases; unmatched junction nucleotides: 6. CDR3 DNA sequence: TGTGCCAGCAGTTATAAAGCGGGGGGCGCCTACGAGCAGTACTTC. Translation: CASSYKAGGAYEQYF.

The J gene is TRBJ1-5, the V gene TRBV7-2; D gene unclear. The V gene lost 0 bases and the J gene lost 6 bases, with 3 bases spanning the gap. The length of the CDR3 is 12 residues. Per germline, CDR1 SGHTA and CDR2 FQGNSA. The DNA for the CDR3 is TGTGCCAGCAGCTTAGCCCCTCAGCCCCAGCATTTT. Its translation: CASSLAPQPQHF.

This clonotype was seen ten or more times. CDR3 nucleotide sequence: TGCGCCAGCAGCTTGATGGGGAGTCAAGTGACCACAGATACGCAGTATTTT. Encoded protein: CASSLMGSQVTTDTQYF. This chain connects TRBV5-1 to TRBJ2-3, with D perhaps TRBD2 (5 bases). There are 17 residues in the CDR3. Germline CDR1 reads SGHRS; CDR2 reads YFSETQ. The ends were cut back, 1 base at V and 2 bases at J, with 17 bases in the middle. The full variable domain, with the rest looked up from reference TRBV5-1 and TRBJ2-3, is KAGVTQTPRYLIKTRGQQVTLSCSPISGHRSVSWYQQTPGQGLQFLFEYFSETQRNKGNFPGRFSGRQFSNSRSEMNVSTLELGDSALYLCASSLMGSQVTTDTQYFGPGTRLTVL.

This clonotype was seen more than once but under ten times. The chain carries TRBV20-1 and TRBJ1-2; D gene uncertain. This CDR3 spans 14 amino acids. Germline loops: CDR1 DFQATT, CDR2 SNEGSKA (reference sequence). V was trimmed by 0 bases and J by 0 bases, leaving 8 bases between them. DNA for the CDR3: TGCAGTGCTAGAGAGGGGTCAGCTAACTATGGCTACACCTTC. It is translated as CSAREGSANYGYTF.

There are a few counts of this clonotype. The CDR3 DNA reads TGTGCCAGCAGCTCCGACGCTTTGCGTGAGCAGTTCTTC. Its translation: CASSSDALREQFF. The chain links TRBV7-3 to TRBJ2-1; D is unresolved. The V end lost 4 bases, the J end lost 9 bases, and 13 bases lay between the germline ends. The CDR3 runs 13 residues. CDR1 and CDR2 from the germline V gene are SGHTA and FQGTGA.

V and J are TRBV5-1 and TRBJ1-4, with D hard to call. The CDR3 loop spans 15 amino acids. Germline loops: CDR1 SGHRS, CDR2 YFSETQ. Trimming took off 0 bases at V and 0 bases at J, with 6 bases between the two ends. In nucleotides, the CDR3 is TGCGCCAGCAGCTTGGGCTCCGCAACTAATGAAAAACTGTTTTTT. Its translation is CASSLGSATNEKLFF.

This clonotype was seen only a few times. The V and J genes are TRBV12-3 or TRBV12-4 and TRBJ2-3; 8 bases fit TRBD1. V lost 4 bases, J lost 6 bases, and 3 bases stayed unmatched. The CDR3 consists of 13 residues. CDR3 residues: CASSSDRGDTQYF. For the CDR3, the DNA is TGTGCCAGCAGTTCCGACAGGGGCGATACGCAGTATTTT.

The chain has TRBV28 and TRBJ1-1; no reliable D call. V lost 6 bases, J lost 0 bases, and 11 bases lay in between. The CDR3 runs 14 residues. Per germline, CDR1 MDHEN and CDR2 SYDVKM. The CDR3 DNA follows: TGTGCCAGCAGAGTAGGGCTTTTGAACACTGAAGCTTTCTTT. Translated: CASRVGLLNTEAFF.

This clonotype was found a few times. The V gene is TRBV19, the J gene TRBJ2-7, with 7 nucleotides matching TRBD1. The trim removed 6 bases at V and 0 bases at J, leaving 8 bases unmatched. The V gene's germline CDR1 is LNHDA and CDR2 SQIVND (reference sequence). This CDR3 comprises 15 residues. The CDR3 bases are TGTGCCAGTAGCAAACCGGGACAGAACTCCTACGAGCAGTACTTC. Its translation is CASSKPGQNSYEQYF.